This paragraph reports one T cell receptor (beta chain). These data originate in a study of cytomegalovirus exposure and HLA in healthy donors. Unrecorded immune exposures were likely, despite nominal health at sampling. The CDR3 runs 12 residues. Per germline, CDR1 ENHRY and CDR2 SYGVKD. Trimming removed 2 bases at V and 7 bases at J, with 5 bases between. A multiplex PCR was run with 60 Vbeta primers and 13 Jbeta primers. Sequenced by immunoSEQ multiplex PCR; TCRdb stores in-frame clones only, minus some. The table for this sample gives 180,000 or so clones. The sequenced sample was PBMCs. The chain carries TRBV10-3 and TRBJ1-4; D call uncertain. This receptor was identified in a woman between 18 and 29 years old in good health and CMV-seropositive. The CDR3 loop reads CAISEGGEKLFF. CDR3 sequence (DNA): TGTGCCATCAGTGAGGGCGGTGAAAAACTGTTTTTT.